This TCR beta chain was profiled in a study of radiotherapy plus CTLA-4 blockade in lung cancer. This clone was seen a handful of times. Its matching antigen is unknown. Participants had chemo-refractory metastatic non-small-cell lung cancer and were treated with focal radiation plus ipilimumab CTLA-4 blockade. The data were produced by immunoSEQ multiplex PCR, yet TCRdb's version contains in-frame clones alone and is incomplete. This sample has approximately 80,000 clones, with 70% to 85% found just once. Whole-study results and caveats: Blood TCR clones of tumor origin expanded after radiotherapy plus ipilimumab. Reports state that early shifts in blood T cell clones, with interferon-beta, best predicted response.

Germline values: CDR1 LNHDA, CDR2 SQIVND (reference sequence). CDR3 length: 14 amino acids. The V gene lost 5 bases and the J gene lost 4 bases, with 12 bases spanning the gap. The V call is TRBV19, the J call TRBJ1-3; possibly TRBD1 for D (5 bases). The specimen was peripheral blood, collected from a patient treated with radiotherapy plus ipilimumab. This TCR derives from a human donor with non-small cell lung cancer whose response to radiotherapy plus ipilimumab could not be evaluated. The CDR3 DNA is TGTGCCAGTAGTCTGGCAGGGAGGGGAAACACCATATATTTT. The encoded protein is CASSLAGRGNTIYF.